One and the same sample provided the 10 T cell receptor beta chains below, sequenced in a study of metastatic and nonmetastatic thyroid tumors. All patients reached thyroid surgery having received no treatment beforehand. TCRdb re-called the PCR reads via MiXCR. This sample has some 15,000 clones, with roughly a quarter found just once. The sequenced material came from blood. The receptor set was obtained from a female donor with papillary thyroid cancer or a benign thyroid nodule (not recorded which). Some clones in this sample may be carry-over from other donors' samples.

This clone was counted between two and nine times. J is TRBJ1-2 and V is TRBV6-2 or TRBV6-3; 8 nucleotides line up with TRBD1. The germline V gene encodes CDR1 MNHEY and CDR2 SVGEGT. The CDR3 consists of 16 residues. The V gene end was trimmed by 0 bases and the J gene end by 6 bases; junction bases not matched to a gene: 9. The CDR3 region is CASSYSISGQGNGYTF. CDR3 sequence (DNA): TGTGCCAGCAGTTACTCGATCTCAGGACAGGGCAATGGCTACACCTTC.

This chain uses TRBV7-3 with TRBJ2-5, with D tentatively TRBD1 (6 bases). CDR3 length: 14 amino acids. CDR1 SGHTA and CDR2 FQGTGA come from the germline V gene. V lost 4 bases and J lost 5, with 14 bases in between. The CDR3 DNA sequence: TGTGCCAGCAGCTCTAGAGGGGGTGGTGAGACCCAGTACTTC. Translating gives CASSSRGGGETQYF.

This clone qualifies as medium-sized. CDR3 sequence (DNA): TGTGCCACCAGCGAGGGGGGACAGGGGTACACCGGGGAGCTGTTTTTT. It encodes CATSEGGQGYTGELFF. The genes are TRBV24-1 and TRBJ2-2, with 10 bases identical to TRBD1. Germline V gene lookup returns CDR1 KGHDR and CDR2 SFDVKD. The CDR3 runs 16 residues. Losses at the gene ends were 7 bases for V and 3 bases for J; bases not matched to a gene: 7.

The genes are TRBV7-3 and TRBJ2-7; 13 bases agree with TRBD2. Germline CDR1 reads SGHTA; CDR2 reads FQGTGA. Trimming took 1 base from V and 3 from J; bases not matched to a gene: 12. This CDR3 contains 19 residues. The CDR3 sequence is CASSLKAGSGTSGIYEQYF. DNA for the CDR3: TGTGCCAGCAGCTTAAAAGCCGGCTCCGGGACTAGCGGGATCTACGAGCAGTACTTC.

Ten or more counts support this clone. The chain combines TRBV7-3 with TRBJ2-5; TRBD1 matches 8 bases. V trimming: 5 bases; J trimming: 5 bases; junction bases outside the gene matches: 4. Per the germline V gene, CDR1 is SGHTA and CDR2 is FQGTGA. The CDR3 extends over 13 amino acids. The CDR3 is CASSRDRGETQYF. The CDR3 DNA sequence: TGTGCCAGCAGCAGAGACAGGGGTGAGACCCAGTACTTC.

Note on this clone: This likely comes from a read error, as the CDR3 has no conserved phenylalanine or tryptophan at its end. The chain uses TRBV2 and TRBJ2-7, with D hard to call. CDR1 SNHLY and CDR2 FYNNEI come from the germline V gene. Deletions cut 4 bases from V and 1 base from J, with 8 bases between. This CDR3 has 13 amino acids. CDR3: CASSVASSYEQYS. The CDR3 DNA is TGTGCCAGCAGTGTTGCCAGTTCCTACGAGCAGTACTCC.

This clone was recorded at least ten times. At the DNA level, this CDR3 is encoded by other sequences in the same sample as well. This chain connects TRBV7-2 to TRBJ1-1; D gene ambiguous. This CDR3 comprises 14 residues. The germline V and J ends were trimmed by 1 base and 12 bases, with 18 bases remaining between them. Germline V gene data show CDR1 as SGHTA and CDR2 as FQGNSA. CDR3 sequence (DNA): TGTGCCAGCAGCTTAGAGTCAGTCAGCAGAAGATCTTTCTTT. Its protein is CASSLESVSRRSFF.

This clone was observed many times. The rearrangement joins TRBV29-1 to TRBJ2-3; D unclear. The CDR3 extends over 11 amino acids. The germline V and J ends were trimmed by 4 bases and 4 bases, with 6 bases remaining between them. Per germline, CDR1 SQVTM and CDR2 ANQGSEA. The CDR3 reads CSVASSDTQYF. The DNA for the CDR3 is TGCAGCGTTGCGAGCTCAGATACGCAGTATTTT.

This clone was detected once. This rearrangement joins TRBV5-1 to TRBJ2-2, with TRBD1 matching over 7 bases. The CDR3 is 17 residues long. V lost 0 bases and J lost 5; bases outside the gene matches: 10. The germline V gene encodes CDR1 SGHRS and CDR2 YFSETQ. The chain's CDR3 is CASSLVPGQTATGELFF. The DNA for the CDR3 is TGCGCCAGCAGCTTGGTCCCGGGACAGACAGCAACCGGGGAGCTGTTTTTT. Supplemented by reference TRBV5-1 and TRBJ2-2, the full variable domain reads KAGVTQTPRYLIKTRGQQVTLSCSPISGHRSVSWYQQTPGQGLQFLFEYFSETQRNKGNFPGRFSGRQFSNSRSEMNVSTLELGDSALYLCASSLVPGQTATGELFFGEGSRLTVL.

Sample share makes this clone medium-sized. The rearrangement uses TRBV6-5 and TRBJ2-5, with 7 bases aligning to TRBD1. CDR3 length equals 16 residues. In germline, CDR1 is MNHEY, CDR2 SVGAGI. J was trimmed by 0 bases and V by 3 bases; bases with no gene match: 7. The CDR3 protein is CASSYEGAGHQETQYF. Written as DNA, the CDR3 is TGTGCCAGCAGTTATGAGGGGGCAGGGCACCAAGAGACCCAGTACTTC.